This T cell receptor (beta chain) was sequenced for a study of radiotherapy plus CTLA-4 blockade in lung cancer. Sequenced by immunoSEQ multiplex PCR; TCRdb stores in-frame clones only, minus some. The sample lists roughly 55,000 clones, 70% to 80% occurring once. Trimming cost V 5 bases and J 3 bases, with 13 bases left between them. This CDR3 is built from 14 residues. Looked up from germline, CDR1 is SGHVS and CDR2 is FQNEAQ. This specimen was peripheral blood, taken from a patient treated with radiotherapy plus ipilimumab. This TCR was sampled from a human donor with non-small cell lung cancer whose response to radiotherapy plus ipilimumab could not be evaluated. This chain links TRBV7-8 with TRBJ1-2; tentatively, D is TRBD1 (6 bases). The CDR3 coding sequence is TGTGCCAGCAGCCCCGCCCCAGGGGACTATGGCTACACCTTC. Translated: CASSPAPGDYGYTF.